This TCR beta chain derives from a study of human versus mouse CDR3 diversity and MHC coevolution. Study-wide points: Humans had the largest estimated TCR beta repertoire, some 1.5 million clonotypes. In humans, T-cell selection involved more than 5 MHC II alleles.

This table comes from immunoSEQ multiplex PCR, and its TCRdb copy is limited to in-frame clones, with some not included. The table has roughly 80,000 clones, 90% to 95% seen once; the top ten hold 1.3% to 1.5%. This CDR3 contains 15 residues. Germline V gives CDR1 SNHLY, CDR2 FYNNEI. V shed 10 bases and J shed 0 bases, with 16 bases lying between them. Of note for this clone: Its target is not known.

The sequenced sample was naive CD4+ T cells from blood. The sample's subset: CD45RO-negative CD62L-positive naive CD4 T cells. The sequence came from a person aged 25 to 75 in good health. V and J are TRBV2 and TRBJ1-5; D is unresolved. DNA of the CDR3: TGTGCCACCCAGCGGGGAACGGGTAGCAATCAGCCCCAGCATTTT. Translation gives CATQRGTGSNQPQHF.